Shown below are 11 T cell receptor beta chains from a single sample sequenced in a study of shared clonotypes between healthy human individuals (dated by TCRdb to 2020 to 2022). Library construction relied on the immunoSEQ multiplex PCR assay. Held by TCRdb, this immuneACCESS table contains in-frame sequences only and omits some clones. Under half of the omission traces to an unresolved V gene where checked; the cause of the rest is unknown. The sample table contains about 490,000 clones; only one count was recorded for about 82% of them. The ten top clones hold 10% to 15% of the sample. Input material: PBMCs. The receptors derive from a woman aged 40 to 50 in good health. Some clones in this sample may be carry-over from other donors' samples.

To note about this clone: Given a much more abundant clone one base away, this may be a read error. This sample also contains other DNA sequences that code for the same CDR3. CDR3 sequence (DNA): TGCGCCTGGGAGGGTCCCTTTAAGGGCGAGCAGTACTTC. Translation: CAWEGPFKGEQYF. The chain combines TRBV30 with TRBJ2-5; 7 bases map to TRBD2. The closer fit of TRBJ2-7 to the DNA end suggests the J call may be wrong. Germline values: CDR1 GTSNPN, CDR2 SVGIG (reference sequence). This CDR3 contains 13 residues.

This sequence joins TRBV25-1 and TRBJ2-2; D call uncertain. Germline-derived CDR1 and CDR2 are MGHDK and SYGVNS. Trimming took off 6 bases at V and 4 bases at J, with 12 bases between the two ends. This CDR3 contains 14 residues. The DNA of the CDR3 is TGTGCCAGCAGCTCCCCAGCAGCCACCGGGGAGCTGTTTTTT. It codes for CASSSPAATGELFF.

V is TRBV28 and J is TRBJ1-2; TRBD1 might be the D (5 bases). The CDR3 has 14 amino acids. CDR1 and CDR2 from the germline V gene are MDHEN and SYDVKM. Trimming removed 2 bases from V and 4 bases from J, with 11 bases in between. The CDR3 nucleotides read TGTGCCAGCAGTTTAGTAGGGGCGGCCTATGGCTACACCTTC. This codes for CASSLVGAAYGYTF.

The CDR3 loop is CASTQGGTGVTGELFF. CDR3 nucleotides: TGTGCCAGCACCCAGGGCGGGACAGGGGTCACCGGGGAGCTGTTTTTT. V and J are TRBV27 and TRBJ2-2; 10 bases align to TRBD1. The ends lost 7 bases at V and 4 bases at J; junction bases unmatched: 9. Per the germline V gene, CDR1 is MNHEY and CDR2 is SMNVEV (reference sequence). There are 16 residues in the CDR3.

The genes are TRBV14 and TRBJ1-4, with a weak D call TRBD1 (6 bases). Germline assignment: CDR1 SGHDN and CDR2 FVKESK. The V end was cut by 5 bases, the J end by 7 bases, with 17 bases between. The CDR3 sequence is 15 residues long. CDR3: CASSGPGVPGEKLFF. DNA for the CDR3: TGTGCCAGCAGCGGACCAGGGGTCCCGGGTGAAAAACTGTTTTTT.

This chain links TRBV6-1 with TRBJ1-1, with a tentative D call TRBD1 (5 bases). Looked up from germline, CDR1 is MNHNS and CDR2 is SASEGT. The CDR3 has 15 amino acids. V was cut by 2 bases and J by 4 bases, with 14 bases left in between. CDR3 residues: CASSERRGGGTEAFF. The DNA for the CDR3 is TGTGCCAGCAGTGAACGGAGGGGCGGGGGCACTGAAGCTTTCTTT.

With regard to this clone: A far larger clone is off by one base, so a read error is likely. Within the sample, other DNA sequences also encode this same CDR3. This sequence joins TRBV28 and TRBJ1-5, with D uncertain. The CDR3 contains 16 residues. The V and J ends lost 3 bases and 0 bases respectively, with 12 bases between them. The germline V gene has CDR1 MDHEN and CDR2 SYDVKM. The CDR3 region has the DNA TGTGCCAGCAGTTTGACGAGCACGTATAGCAATCAGCCCCAGCATTTT. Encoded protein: CASSLTSTYSNQPQHF.

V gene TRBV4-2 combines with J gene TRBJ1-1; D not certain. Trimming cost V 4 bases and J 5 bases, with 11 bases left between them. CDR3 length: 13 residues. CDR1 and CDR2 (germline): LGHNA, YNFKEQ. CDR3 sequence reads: CASSPRLGTEAFF. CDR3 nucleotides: TGTGCCAGCAGCCCCCGGTTGGGGACTGAAGCTTTCTTT.

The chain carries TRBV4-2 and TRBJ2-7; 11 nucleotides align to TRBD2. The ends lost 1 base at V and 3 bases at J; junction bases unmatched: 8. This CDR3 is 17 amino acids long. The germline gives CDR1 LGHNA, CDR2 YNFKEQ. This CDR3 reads CASSQGIAGGKVYEQYF. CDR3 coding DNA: TGTGCCAGCAGCCAAGGAATAGCGGGAGGGAAGGTCTACGAGCAGTACTTC.

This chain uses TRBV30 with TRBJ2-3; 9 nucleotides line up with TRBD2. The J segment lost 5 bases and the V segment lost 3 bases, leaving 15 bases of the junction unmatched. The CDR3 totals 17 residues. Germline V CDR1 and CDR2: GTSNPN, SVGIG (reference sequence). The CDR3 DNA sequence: TGTGCCTGGAGGCCCCTAGCGGGACTGGGGGTCTTAGATACGCAGTATTTT. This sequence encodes CAWRPLAGLGVLDTQYF.

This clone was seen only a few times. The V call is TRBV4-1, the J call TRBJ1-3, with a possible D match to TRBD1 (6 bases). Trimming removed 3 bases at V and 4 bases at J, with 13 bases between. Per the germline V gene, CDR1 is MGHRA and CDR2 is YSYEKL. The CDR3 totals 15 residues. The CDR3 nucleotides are TGCGCCAGCAGCCATGATTGGGGGGCAGGAAACACCATATATTTT. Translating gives CASSHDWGAGNTIYF.